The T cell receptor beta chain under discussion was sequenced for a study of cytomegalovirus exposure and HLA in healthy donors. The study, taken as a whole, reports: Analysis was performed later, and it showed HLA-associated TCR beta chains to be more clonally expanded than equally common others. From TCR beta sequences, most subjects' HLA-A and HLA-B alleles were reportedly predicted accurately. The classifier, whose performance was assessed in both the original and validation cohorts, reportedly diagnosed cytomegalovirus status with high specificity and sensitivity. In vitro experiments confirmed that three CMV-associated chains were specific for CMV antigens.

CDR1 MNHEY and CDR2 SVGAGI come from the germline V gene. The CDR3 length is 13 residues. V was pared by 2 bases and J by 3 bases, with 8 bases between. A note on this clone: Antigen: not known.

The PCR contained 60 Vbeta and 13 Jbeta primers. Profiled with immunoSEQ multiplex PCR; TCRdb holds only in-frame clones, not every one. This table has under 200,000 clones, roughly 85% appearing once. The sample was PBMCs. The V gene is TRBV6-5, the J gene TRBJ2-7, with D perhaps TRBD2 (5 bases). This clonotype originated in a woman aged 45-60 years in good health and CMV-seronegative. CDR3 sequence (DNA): TGTGCCAGCAGTTACGGCACTAGCTACGAGCAGTACTTC. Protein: CASSYGTSYEQYF.